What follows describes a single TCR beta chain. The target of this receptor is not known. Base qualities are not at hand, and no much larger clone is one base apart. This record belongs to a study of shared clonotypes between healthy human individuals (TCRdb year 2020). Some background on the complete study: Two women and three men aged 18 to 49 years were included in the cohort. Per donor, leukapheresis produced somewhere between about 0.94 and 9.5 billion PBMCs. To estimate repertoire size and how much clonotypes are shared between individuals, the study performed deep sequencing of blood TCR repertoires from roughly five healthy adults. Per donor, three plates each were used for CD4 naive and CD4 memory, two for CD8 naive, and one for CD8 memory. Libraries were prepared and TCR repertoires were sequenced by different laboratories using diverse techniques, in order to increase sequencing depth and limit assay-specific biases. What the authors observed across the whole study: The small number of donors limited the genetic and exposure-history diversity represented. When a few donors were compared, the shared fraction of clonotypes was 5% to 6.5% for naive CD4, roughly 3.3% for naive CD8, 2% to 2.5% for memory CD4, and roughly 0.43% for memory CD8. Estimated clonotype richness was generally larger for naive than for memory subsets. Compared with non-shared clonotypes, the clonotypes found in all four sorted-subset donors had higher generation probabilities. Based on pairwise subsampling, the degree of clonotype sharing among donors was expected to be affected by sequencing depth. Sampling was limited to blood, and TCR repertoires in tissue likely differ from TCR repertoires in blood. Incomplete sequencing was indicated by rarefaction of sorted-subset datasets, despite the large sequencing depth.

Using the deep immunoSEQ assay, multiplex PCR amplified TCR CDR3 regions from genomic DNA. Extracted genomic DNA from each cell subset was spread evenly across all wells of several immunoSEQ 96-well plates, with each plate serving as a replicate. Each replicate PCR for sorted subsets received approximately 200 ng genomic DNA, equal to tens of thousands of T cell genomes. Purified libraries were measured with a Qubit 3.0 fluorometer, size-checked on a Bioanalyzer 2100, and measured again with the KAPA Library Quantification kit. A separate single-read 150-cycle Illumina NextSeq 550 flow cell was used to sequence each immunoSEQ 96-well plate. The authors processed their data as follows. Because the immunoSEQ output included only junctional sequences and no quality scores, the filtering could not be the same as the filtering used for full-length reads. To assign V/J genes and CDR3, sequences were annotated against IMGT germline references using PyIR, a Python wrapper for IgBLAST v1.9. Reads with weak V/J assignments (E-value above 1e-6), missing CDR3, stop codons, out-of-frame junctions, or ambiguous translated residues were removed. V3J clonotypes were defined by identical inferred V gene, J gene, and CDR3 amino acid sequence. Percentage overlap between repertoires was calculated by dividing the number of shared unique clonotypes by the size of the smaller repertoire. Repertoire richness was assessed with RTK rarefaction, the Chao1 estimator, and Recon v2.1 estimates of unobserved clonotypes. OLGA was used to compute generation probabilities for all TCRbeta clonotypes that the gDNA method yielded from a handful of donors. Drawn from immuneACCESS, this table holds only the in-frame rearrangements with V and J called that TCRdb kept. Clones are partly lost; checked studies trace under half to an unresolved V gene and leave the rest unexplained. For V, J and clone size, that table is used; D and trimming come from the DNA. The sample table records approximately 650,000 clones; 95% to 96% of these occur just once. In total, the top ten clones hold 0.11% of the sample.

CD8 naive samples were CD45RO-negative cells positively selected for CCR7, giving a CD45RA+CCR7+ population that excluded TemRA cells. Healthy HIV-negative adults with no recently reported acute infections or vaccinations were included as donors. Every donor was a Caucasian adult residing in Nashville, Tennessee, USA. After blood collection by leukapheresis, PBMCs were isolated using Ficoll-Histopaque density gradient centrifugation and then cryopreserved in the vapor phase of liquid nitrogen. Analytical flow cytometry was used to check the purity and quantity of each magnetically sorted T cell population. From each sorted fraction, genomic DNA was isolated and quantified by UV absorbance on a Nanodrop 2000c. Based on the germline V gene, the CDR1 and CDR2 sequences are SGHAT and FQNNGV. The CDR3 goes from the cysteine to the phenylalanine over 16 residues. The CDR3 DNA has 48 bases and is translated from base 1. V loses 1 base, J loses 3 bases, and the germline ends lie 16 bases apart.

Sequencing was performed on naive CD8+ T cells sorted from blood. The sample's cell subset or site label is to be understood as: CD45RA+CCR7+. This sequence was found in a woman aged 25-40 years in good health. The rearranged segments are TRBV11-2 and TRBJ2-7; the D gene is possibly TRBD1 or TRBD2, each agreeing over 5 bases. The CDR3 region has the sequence CASSLARDGVFYEQYF. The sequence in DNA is TGTGCCAGCAGCTTAGCTAGGGACGGAGTCTTCTACGAGCAGTACTTC.